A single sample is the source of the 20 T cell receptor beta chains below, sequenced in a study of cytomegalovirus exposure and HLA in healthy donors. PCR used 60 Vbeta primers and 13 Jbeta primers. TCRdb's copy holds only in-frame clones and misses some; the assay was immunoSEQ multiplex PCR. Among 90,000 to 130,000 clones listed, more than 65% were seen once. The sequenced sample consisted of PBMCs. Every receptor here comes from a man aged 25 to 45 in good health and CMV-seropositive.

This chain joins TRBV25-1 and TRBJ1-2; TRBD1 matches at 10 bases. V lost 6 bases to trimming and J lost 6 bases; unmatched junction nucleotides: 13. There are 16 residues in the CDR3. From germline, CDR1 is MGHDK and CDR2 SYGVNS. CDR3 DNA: TGTGCCAGCAGCGACCTTGGGGACAGGGGAGAACATGGCTACACCTTC. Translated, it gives CASSDLGDRGEHGYTF.

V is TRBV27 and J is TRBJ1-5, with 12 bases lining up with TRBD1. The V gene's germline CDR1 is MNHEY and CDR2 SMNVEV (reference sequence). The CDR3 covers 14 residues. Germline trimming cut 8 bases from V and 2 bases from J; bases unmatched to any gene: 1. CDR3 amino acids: CASRDRGRNQPQHF. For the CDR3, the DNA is TGTGCCAGCCGGGACAGGGGGCGCAATCAGCCCCAGCATTTT.

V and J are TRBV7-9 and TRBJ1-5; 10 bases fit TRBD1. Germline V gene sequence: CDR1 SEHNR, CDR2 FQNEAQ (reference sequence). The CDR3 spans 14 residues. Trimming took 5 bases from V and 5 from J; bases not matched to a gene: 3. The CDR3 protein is CASSPTGGDQPQHF. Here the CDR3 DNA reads TGTGCCAGCAGCCCGACAGGGGGCGATCAGCCCCAGCATTTT.

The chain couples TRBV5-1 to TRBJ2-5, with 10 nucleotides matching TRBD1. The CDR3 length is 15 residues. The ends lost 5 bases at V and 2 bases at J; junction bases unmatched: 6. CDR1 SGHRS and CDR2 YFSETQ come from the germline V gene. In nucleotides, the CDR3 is TGCGCCAGCAGAAATAGGGACAGGGGACAAGAGACCCAGTACTTC. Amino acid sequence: CASRNRDRGQETQYF. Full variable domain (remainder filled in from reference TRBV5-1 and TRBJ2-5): KAGVTQTPRYLIKTRGQQVTLSCSPISGHRSVSWYQQTPGQGLQFLFEYFSETQRNKGNFPGRFSGRQFSNSRSEMNVSTLELGDSALYLCASRNRDRGQETQYFGPGTRLLVL.

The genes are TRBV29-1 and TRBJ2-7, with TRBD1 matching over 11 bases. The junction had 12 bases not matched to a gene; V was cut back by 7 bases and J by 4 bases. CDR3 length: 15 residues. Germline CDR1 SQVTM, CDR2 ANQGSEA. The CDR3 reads CSALDWGQGVYEQYF. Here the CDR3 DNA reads TGCAGCGCCCTTGATTGGGGACAGGGGGTGTACGAGCAGTACTTC.

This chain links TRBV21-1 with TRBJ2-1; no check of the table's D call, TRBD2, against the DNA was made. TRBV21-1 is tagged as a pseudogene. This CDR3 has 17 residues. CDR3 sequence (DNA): TGTGCCAGCAGCAGCCCCCACCCAGCGGCGTTCCTCAATGAGCAGTTCTTC. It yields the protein CASSSPHPAAFLNEQFF.

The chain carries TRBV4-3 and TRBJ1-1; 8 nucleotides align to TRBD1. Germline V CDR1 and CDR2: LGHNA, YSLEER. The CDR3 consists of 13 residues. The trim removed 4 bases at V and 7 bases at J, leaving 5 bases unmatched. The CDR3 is CASSLTGEGEAFF. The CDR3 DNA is TGCGCCAGCAGCCTGACAGGGGAGGGTGAAGCTTTCTTT.

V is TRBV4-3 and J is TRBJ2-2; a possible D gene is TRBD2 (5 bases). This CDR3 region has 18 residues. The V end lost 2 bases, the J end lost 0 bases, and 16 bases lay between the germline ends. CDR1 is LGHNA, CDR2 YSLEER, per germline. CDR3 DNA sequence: TGCGCCAGCAGCCAACGTTATGTAGCGAGCACGAACACCGGGGAGCTGTTTTTT. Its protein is CASSQRYVASTNTGELFF.

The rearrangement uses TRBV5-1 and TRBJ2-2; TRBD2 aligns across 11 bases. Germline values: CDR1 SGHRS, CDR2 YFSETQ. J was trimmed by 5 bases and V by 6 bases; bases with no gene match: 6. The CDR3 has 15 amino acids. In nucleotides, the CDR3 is TGCGCCAGCACCCGACTAGCGGGGCAGACCGGGGAGCTGTTTTTT. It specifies CASTRLAGQTGELFF.

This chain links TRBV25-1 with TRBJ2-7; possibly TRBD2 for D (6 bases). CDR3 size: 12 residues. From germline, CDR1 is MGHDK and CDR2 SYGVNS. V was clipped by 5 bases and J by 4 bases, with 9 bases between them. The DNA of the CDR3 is TGTGCCAGCAGTATCGCGGGGTACGAGCAGTACTTC. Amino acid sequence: CASSIAGYEQYF.

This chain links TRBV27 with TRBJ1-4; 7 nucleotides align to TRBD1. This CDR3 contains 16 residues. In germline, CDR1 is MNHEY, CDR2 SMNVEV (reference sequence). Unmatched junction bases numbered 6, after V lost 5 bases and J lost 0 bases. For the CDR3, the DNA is TGTGCCAGCAGTGAACGACAGGGAGCAACTAATGAAAAACTGTTTTTT. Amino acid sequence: CASSERQGATNEKLFF.

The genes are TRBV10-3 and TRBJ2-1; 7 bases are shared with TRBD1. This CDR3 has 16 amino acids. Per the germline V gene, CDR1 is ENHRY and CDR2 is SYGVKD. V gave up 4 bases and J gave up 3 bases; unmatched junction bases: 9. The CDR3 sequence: CAISVTGTESYNEQFF. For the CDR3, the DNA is TGTGCCATCAGTGTAACCGGGACAGAGAGCTACAATGAGCAGTTCTTC.

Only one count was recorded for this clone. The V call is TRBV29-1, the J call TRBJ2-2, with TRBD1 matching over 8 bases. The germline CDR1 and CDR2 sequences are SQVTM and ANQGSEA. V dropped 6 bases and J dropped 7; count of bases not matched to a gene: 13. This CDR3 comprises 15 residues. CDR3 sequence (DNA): TGCAGCGTAGAATTACCGGACAGGGTTTTCGGGGAGCTGTTTTTT. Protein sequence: CSVELPDRVFGELFF.

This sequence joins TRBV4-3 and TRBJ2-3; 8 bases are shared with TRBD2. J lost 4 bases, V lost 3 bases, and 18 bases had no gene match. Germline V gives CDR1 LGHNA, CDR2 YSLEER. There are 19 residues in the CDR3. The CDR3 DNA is TGCGCCAGCAGCCAGGGGGTTAGTAGCGGGGTTTTAGATTCAGATACGCAGTATTTT. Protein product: CASSQGVSSGVLDSDTQYF.

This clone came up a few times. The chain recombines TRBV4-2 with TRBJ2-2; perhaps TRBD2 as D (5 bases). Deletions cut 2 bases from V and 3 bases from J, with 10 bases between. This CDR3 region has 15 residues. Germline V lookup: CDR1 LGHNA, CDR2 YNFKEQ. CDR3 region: CASSQSAADTGELFF. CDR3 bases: TGTGCCAGCAGCCAATCAGCGGCCGACACCGGGGAGCTGTTTTTT.

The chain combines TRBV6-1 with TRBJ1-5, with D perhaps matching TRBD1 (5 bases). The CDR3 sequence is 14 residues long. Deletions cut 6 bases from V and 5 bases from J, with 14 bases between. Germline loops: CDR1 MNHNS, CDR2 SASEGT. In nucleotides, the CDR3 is TGTGCCAGCAGCGACACGGGGGTGGATCAGCCCCAGCATTTT. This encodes CASSDTGVDQPQHF.

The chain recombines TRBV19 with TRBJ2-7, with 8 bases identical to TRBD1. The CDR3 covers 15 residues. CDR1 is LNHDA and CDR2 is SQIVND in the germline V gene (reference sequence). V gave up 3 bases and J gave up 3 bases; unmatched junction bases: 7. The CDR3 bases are TGTGCCAGTAGTATCGGACAGGGAATGGGCTACGAGCAGTACTTC. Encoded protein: CASSIGQGMGYEQYF.

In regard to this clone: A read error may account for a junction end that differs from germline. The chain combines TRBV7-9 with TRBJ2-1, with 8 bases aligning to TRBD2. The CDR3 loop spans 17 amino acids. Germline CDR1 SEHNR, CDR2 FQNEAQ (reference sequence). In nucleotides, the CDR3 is TGCGCCAGCAGCCAAGATTCGGCGGGGGGCCCCTACAATGAGCAGTTCTTC. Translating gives CASSQDSAGGPYNEQFF.

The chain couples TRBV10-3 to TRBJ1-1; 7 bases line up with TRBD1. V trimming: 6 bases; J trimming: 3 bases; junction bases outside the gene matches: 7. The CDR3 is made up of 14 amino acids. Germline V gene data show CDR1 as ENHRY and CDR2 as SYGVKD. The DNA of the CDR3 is TGTGCCATCAGCGAGACAGGGTCGGACACTGAAGCTTTCTTT. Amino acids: CAISETGSDTEAFF.

The CDR3 DNA follows: TGTGCCAGCAGCGAAGCCGGGGGGCTGGATGGCTACACCTTC. It translates to CASSEAGGLDGYTF. This chain links TRBV11-1 with TRBJ1-2, with D perhaps matching TRBD1 (6 bases). CDR1 is SGHAT and CDR2 is FQDESV in the germline V gene (reference sequence). The V end lost 5 bases, the J end lost 6 bases, and 16 bases lay between the germline ends. This CDR3 is 14 amino acids long.